A single T cell receptor (beta chain) is shown here with its context. The antigen remains undetermined. A much larger clone differs by one base, so this may be a read error. Naive CD8 T cells were sorted as CD8+CD4-CCR7+CD45RA+. This CDR3 has 14 amino acids. The germline V gene has CDR1 LNHNV and CDR2 YYDKDF (reference sequence). The sample comes from a study of molecular identifiers for immune sequencing clone quantification. Listed TCR primers, together with previously described methods, were used for the bulk TCR libraries. TCRdb reprocessed the PCR reads with MiXCR, giving one entry per CDR3 protein. This table holds a few hundred thousand distinct CDR3 sequences, 20% to 25% found once. Notes on the study in general: Detecting spiked Jurkat TCR RNA from one cell among about a million naive cells was reportedly possible. Clones with over 20 RNA copies captured over 97% of effector molecules but under 1% of naive ones.

The V gene is TRBV15, the J gene TRBJ2-7; TRBD2 might be the D (6 bases). Sequences were obtained from naive CD8+ T cells from blood, with Jurkat cell RNA spiked in. Subset noted: FACS-sorted CD8+CD4-CCR7+CD45RA+ naive T cells. This TCR derives from a human donor in good health. Some libraries in this study had Jurkat cell RNA spiked in. The CDR3 coding sequence is TGTGCCACCAGCAGAGTTCCGGGAGCCTACGAGCGGTACTTC. This translates into CATSRVPGAYERYF.